This TCR beta chain was recovered during a study of CD8 T cells in Susac syndrome. Study-wide findings and caveats: The authors acknowledged that the study's TCR sequencing and HLA analysis involved relatively few individuals.

In contrast to the negatively isolated CD8+ and CD4+ T cells, TEMRA cells were FACS-enriched. Germline V gene lookup returns CDR1 SGHAT and CDR2 FQNNGV. V was shortened by 5 bases and J by 3 bases, with 16 bases between the two germline ends. The CDR3 runs to 15 residues. Concerning this clonotype itself: Its antigen is not identified.

RNA was extracted with the RNeasy kit, and a quantity of roughly 0.5 to 1 ug was reverse transcribed using random hexamers. A multiplex approach, immunoSEQ multiplex PCR, amplified TCR beta CDR3 across 54 Vbeta and 13 Jbeta. MiXCR was run by TCRdb on the immunoSEQ multiplex PCR reads, yielding one entry per CDR3 protein. The table lists about 170,000 distinct CDR3 sequences, approximately 94% of them singletons. This sequence was found in a human donor with multiple sclerosis. Sample: CD4+ T cells from PBMCs. The chain recombines TRBV11-2 with TRBJ1-2; D is unclear. The DNA for the CDR3 is TGTGCCAGCAGCCCCCGGTGGATGACGGACTATGGCTACACCTTC. It yields the protein CASSPRWMTDYGYTF. The full variable domain, its missing parts supplied by reference TRBV11-2 and TRBJ1-2, is EAGVAQSPRYKIIEKRQSVAFWCNPISGHATLYWYQQILGQGPKLLIQFQNNGVVDDSQLPKDRFSAERLKGVDSTLKIQPAKLEDSAVYLCASSPRWMTDYGYTFGSGTRLTVV.